What follows describes a single TCR beta chain. Its target is not known. V lost 5 bases, J lost 6 bases, and 11 bases stayed unmatched. The length of the CDR3 is 15 residues. Germline V gene data show CDR1 as SGHVS and CDR2 as FQNEAQ. The data stem from a study of T cell repertoires in cytomegalovirus infection. Across the study: It was recently identified HLA-C-restricted and well-studied HLA-B-restricted CMV epitopes that the study used. Public TCR beta signatures were indicative of both CMV infection and a matching HLA type.

Overall study findings and caveats: People with CMV and the relevant HLA were identified by cumulative public TCR beta family frequency. The ex vivo response was dominated by HLA-C-restricted CMV-specific TCR beta clonotypes.

TCRdb re-analysed the reads in MiXCR, keeping a single row per CDR3 protein. This sample yields just over 450,000 distinct CDR3 sequences, of which roughly 46% are seen a single time; 43% belongs to the top ten. Sequencing was performed on cultured PBMCs, taken from culture after CMV antigen stimulation. The rearrangement joins TRBV7-8 to TRBJ2-3, with 7 positions matching TRBD1. This TCR was sampled from a human donor in good health (CMV status not recorded). Some clones in this sample may be carry-over from other donors' samples. The DNA of the CDR3 is TGTGCCAGCAGCGCCTGGGACAGATCCGAGGATACGCAGTATTTT. Amino acids: CASSAWDRSEDTQYF.